These T cell receptor beta chains were read from a single sample in a study of patients and donors after allogeneic stem cell transplantation. A single record per CDR3 protein comes from TCRdb applying MiXCR to the RT-PCR reads. The table has 200,000 to 250,000 distinct CDR3 sequences, 13% to 15% seen once; the top ten hold 11%. The sample taken for sequencing was blood, either unsorted or a sorted T cell fraction (not recorded which). Receptors originate from a human donor who was either an allogeneic HSCT recipient or a stem cell or donor lymphocyte infusion donor (not recorded which). It is not recorded whose cells these are; they may come from a transplant donor. CDR3s include the opening cysteine and the closing phenylalanine or tryptophan. The order of the fields is clone size, V gene, CDR3 length, D gene, J gene, CDR3 protein, CDR3 DNA. The D gene is left open where the match is weak. Clone size is stated in some rows and not others, as once, few, many or a class when expanded.

few	TRBV5-6	15	-	TRBJ1-3	CASSLRQYSGNTIYF	TGTGCCAGCAGCTTACGACAGTATTCTGGAAACACCATATATTTT
-	TRBV12-3/TRBV12-4	15	TRBD2	TRBJ2-1	CASRSSGRAFNEQFF	TGTGCCAGCAGATCTAGCGGGAGGGCCTTCAATGAGCAGTTCTTC
many	TRBV29-1	12	-	TRBJ1-1	CSVVLGNTEAFF	TGCAGCGTTGTGTTAGGGAACACTGAAGCTTTCTTT
many	TRBV6-2/TRBV6-3	14	-	TRBJ2-1	CASSGTSSGTEQFF	TGTGCCAGCAGCGGGACCAGCTCTGGGACTGAGCAGTTCTTC
-	TRBV7-9	14	-	TRBJ1-4	CASSQRQANEKLFF	TGTGCCAGCAGCCAAAGACAGGCTAATGAAAAACTGTTTTTT
few	TRBV29-1	12	-	TRBJ1-1	CSASDGRTEAFF	TGCAGCGCCTCGGACGGGAGAACTGAAGCTTTCTTT
few	TRBV11-2	18	-	TRBJ2-7	CASSLEDRFGVNSYEQYF	TGTGCCAGCAGCTTAGAGGACAGATTTGGGGTGAACTCCTACGAGCAGTACTTC
few	TRBV11-2	15	-	TRBJ2-5	CASSQLTGFQETQYF	TGTGCCAGCAGCCAACTAACCGGGTTCCAAGAGACCCAGTACTTC
few	TRBV5-1	16	TRBD2	TRBJ2-5	CASSLASGGRQETQYF	TGCGCCAGCAGCTTGGCTAGCGGGGGGCGGCAAGAGACCCAGTACTTC
-	TRBV28	12	-	TRBJ2-3	CASSPHSTDWYF	TGTGCCAGCAGTCCCCATTCCACCGACTGGTATTTT
few	TRBV5-4	16	-	TRBJ2-4	CASSFRQGPSGDIQYF	TGTGCCAGCAGCTTCCGCCAGGGCCCCAGTGGGGACATTCAGTACTTC
-	TRBV4-1	15	-	TRBJ2-3	CASSRLGGHTDTQYF	TGCGCCAGCAGCCGACTGGGCGGACACACAGATACGCAGTATTTT
few	TRBV2	14	-	TRBJ1-1	CASSVRPRNTEAFF	TGTGCCAGCAGTGTCAGACCTCGGAACACTGAAGCTTTCTTT
many	TRBV7-3	14	-	TRBJ2-3	CASSYLGELDTQYF	TGTGCCAGCAGCTACTTGGGGGAATTGGATACGCAGTATTTT
few	TRBV4-2	15	-	TRBJ1-2	CASSQDLAANYGYTF	TGTGCCAGCAGCCAAGATTTAGCGGCTAACTATGGCTACACCTTC
many	TRBV7-3	14	TRBD1	TRBJ1-1	CASSRDRGETEAFF	TGTGCCAGCAGCCGGGACAGGGGTGAAACTGAAGCTTTCTTT
few	TRBV29-1	13	TRBD1	TRBJ1-1	CSVGGRGLTEAFF	TGCAGCGTTGGAGGCAGGGGGTTAACTGAAGCTTTCTTT
-	TRBV5-5	13	-	TRBJ2-5	CASSLERRETQYF	TGTGCCAGCAGCTTGGAGAGGCGCGAGACCCAGTACTTC
once	TRBV5-4	14	-	TRBJ2-3	CASSLELDTDTQYF	TGTGCCAGCAGCTTGGAGCTAGACACAGATACGCAGTATTTT
many	TRBV7-3	12	-	TRBJ2-3	CASSASTDTQYF	TGTGCCAGCAGCGCTAGCACAGATACGCAGTATTTT
few	TRBV5-6	15	-	TRBJ2-1	CASSLEGQPNNEQFF	TGTGCCAGCAGCTTGGAGGGGCAGCCCAACAATGAGCAGTTCTTC
-	TRBV2	17	TRBD2	TRBJ2-1	CASRRTSGGAWYNEQFF	TGTGCCAGCAGGCGGACTAGCGGGGGGGCCTGGTACAATGAGCAGTTCTTC
few	TRBV4-1	14	TRBD2	TRBJ2-5	CASSQPTSGETQYF	TGCGCCAGCAGCCAACCTACTAGCGGGGAGACCCAGTACTTC
few	TRBV24-1	16	TRBD2	TRBJ2-3	CATSDPSSGSADTQYF	TGTGCCACCAGTGATCCCTCAAGCGGGAGTGCAGATACGCAGTATTTT
many	TRBV11-2	18	-	TRBJ2-3	CASSLGLRTGYSTDTQYF	TGTGCCAGCAGCTTAGGTTTGCGGACTGGCTATAGCACAGATACGCAGTATTTT
many	TRBV7-8	15	TRBD1	TRBJ1-1	CASSSGQEPNTEAFF	TGTGCCAGCAGCTCGGGACAGGAGCCGAACACTGAAGCTTTCTTT
few	TRBV12-3/TRBV12-4	14	TRBD2	TRBJ2-5	CASSLTSGAVTQYF	TGTGCCAGCAGTTTAACCAGCGGGGCTGTAACCCAGTACTTC
-	TRBV7-2	13	-	TRBJ2-3	CASSLFWTDTQYF	TGTGCCAGCAGCTTGTTTTGGACAGATACGCAGTATTTT
-	TRBV6-1	15	-	TRBJ2-7	CASTLITATDHEQYF	TGTGCCAGCACCCTAATAACGGCAACGGACCACGAGCAGTACTTC
many	TRBV5-6	18	-	TRBJ2-3	CASSLVGSGAGRTDTQYF	TGTGCCAGCAGCTTGGTGGGTAGCGGAGCCGGGCGTACAGATACGCAGTATTTT
-	TRBV11-1	15	-	TRBJ2-3	CASSLDPGSTDTQYF	TGTGCCAGCAGCTTAGACCCAGGCTCCACAGATACGCAGTATTTT
many	TRBV27	15	TRBD1	TRBJ1-2	CASSSPLTGNYGYTF	TGTGCCAGCAGTTCGCCCCTGACAGGGAACTATGGCTACACCTTC
few	TRBV4-2	14	-	TRBJ1-6	CASSQGEYNSPLHF	TGTGCCAGCAGCCAGGGCGAATATAATTCACCCCTCCACTTT
many	TRBV20-1	14	-	TRBJ1-2	CSALAQVEGYGYTF	TGCAGTGCGTTGGCGCAGGTGGAGGGCTATGGCTACACCTTC
many	TRBV7-2	14	TRBD1	TRBJ2-7	CASSRMGQHYEQYF	TGTGCCAGCAGCCGAATGGGACAGCACTACGAGCAGTACTTC
few	TRBV6-1	14	TRBD1	TRBJ2-7	CASALDRGAYEQYF	TGTGCCAGCGCTTTGGACAGGGGGGCCTACGAGCAGTACTTC
many	TRBV23-1	16	-	TRBJ2-3	CASRHHPQGLTDTQYF	TGCGCCAGCAGACATCATCCGCAGGGTTTAACAGATACGCAGTATTTT
-	TRBV9	15	TRBD2	TRBJ2-3	CASSATSGAGDTQYF	TGTGCCAGCAGCGCGACTAGCGGGGCGGGAGATACGCAGTATTTT
few	TRBV5-1	17	TRBD2	TRBJ2-3	CASSHRTSGSPTDTQYF	TGCGCCAGCAGCCATCGGACTAGCGGGAGTCCCACAGATACGCAGTATTTT
few	TRBV6-1	15	TRBD2	TRBJ2-2	CASSKLAGNTGELFF	TGTGCCAGCAGTAAACTAGCGGGAAACACCGGGGAGCTGTTTTTT
-	TRBV15	15	TRBD1	TRBJ2-5	CATSRAGTGEETQYF	TGTGCCACCAGCAGGGCCGGGACAGGGGAAGAGACCCAGTACTTC
few	TRBV5-1	16	TRBD2	TRBJ2-1	CASSLASGISYNEQFF	TGCGCCAGCAGCTTGGCAAGCGGGATCTCCTACAATGAGCAGTTCTTC
few	TRBV5-4	15	-	TRBJ2-2	CASRPGVTNTGELFF	TGTGCCAGCAGACCGGGTGTTACGAACACCGGGGAGCTGTTTTTT
many	TRBV4-2	15	TRBD2	TRBJ2-7	CASSQEPSGVYEQYF	TGTGCCAGCAGCCAAGAGCCTAGCGGGGTCTACGAGCAGTACTTC
few	TRBV12-3/TRBV12-4	11	-	TRBJ1-1	CASSEQIEAFF	TGTGCCAGCAGCGAACAGATTGAAGCTTTCTTT
few	TRBV7-9	14	TRBD1	TRBJ1-4	CASSVGTGNEKLFF	TGTGCCAGCAGCGTCGGGACAGGGAACGAAAAACTGTTTTTT
few	TRBV12-3/TRBV12-4	13	-	TRBJ1-6	CASSFGSNSPLHF	TGTGCCAGCAGTTTCGGGTCTAATTCACCCCTCCACTTT
-	TRBV5-4	14	-	TRBJ1-2	CASSLGGNVYGYTF	TGTGCCAGCAGCTTGGGGGGGAACGTCTATGGCTACACCTTC
few	TRBV11-1	18	TRBD1	TRBJ1-3	CASSLGQGGSLVTNTIYF	TGTGCCAGCAGCTTGGGACAGGGGGGTTCACTTGTGACCAACACCATATATTTT